This T cell receptor beta chain was captured in a study of T cell repertoires in aging, cancer and after chemotherapy. Turning to the study itself: Repeat sampling of healthy donors over several months to years showed clear clonal overlap. Findings of the study overall: In each cancer cohort, median generation probability increased across chemotherapy, suggesting thymic output rebounded. Compared with age-matched healthy donors, untreated hematological or solid cancer patients showed higher blood TCR clonality. Loss of evenness, beyond lost richness, contributed to age-related TCR diversity decline in cancer patients.

V was trimmed by 2 bases and J by 5 bases, leaving 6 bases between them. Germline values: CDR1 MNHEY, CDR2 SVGAGI. CDR3 length equals 12 residues. The template was genomic DNA from peripheral blood, not RNA. For this clonotype: The antigen remains undetermined.

A mixed TRB-A/B primer pool amplified rearranged TRB by multiplex touch-down PCR. TCRdb independently ran MiXCR on the multiplex PCR reads; one entry per CDR3 protein. The table has 12,000 or so distinct CDR3 sequences, approximately 30% seen once. Sequencing input: blood. The rearrangement uses TRBV6-5 and TRBJ1-1, with unresolved D. The TCR was taken from a human donor in good health. The donor label of this sample is uncertain. CDR3: CASSYRSTEAFF. Here the CDR3 DNA reads TGTGCCAGCAGTTACCGTAGTACTGAAGCTTTCTTT.